A selection of T cell receptor beta chains follows, all from one sample in a study of shared clonotypes between healthy human individuals. TCRdb keeps only in-frame clones here, not all; method: immunoSEQ multiplex PCR. The repertoire holds about 2.1 million clones, with just under 95% as singletons. Sequencing was performed on naive CD8+ T cells from PBMCs. Receptors were obtained from a man aged 18 to 35 in good health. Some clones in this sample may be carry-over from other donors' samples. Both conserved end residues are part of each CDR3. A D gene is named only where the DNA matches it firmly. Only some rows state a clone size, as once, few, many or a class for expanded clones.

V gene: TRBV28; J gene: TRBJ1-2; clone size: NA; D gene: NA; CDR3 protein: CASSPFNTANYGYTF; CDR3 DNA: TGTGCCAGCAGTCCATTCAACACAGCGAACTATGGCTACACCTTC
V gene: TRBV4-3; J gene: TRBJ2-3; clone size: NA; D gene: NA; CDR3 protein: CASSQPSRSDTQYF; CDR3 DNA: TGCGCCAGCAGCCAGCCCTCCCGTTCAGATACGCAGTATTTT
V gene: TRBV29-1; J gene: TRBJ2-1; clone size: NA; D gene: TRBD2; CDR3 protein: CSVSLGLAVNEQFF; CDR3 DNA: TGCAGCGTCTCATTAGGGCTAGCGGTCAATGAGCAGTTCTTC
V gene: TRBV19; J gene: TRBJ2-2; clone size: NA; D gene: NA; CDR3 protein: CASSIKGTGELFF; CDR3 DNA: TGTGCCAGTAGTATAAAGGGGACCGGGGAGCTGTTTTTT
V gene: TRBV5-6; J gene: TRBJ2-2; clone size: NA; D gene: NA; CDR3 protein: CASRSRRGGELFF; CDR3 DNA: TGTGCCAGCAGATCTCGGCGGGGCGGGGAGCTGTTTTTT
V gene: TRBV28; J gene: TRBJ1-2; clone size: few; D gene: NA; CDR3 protein: CASSQVYGYTF; CDR3 DNA: TGTGCCAGCAGTCAGGTCTATGGCTACACCTTC
V gene: TRBV7-9; J gene: TRBJ2-7; clone size: NA; D gene: NA; CDR3 protein: CASSSYSYEQYF; CDR3 DNA: TGTGCCAGCAGCTCGTACTCCTACGAGCAGTACTTC
V gene: TRBV9; J gene: TRBJ2-7; clone size: NA; D gene: TRBD1; CDR3 protein: CASSAGQGISYEQYF; CDR3 DNA: TGTGCCAGCAGCGCGGGACAGGGCATCTCCTACGAGCAGTACTTC
V gene: TRBV11-2; J gene: TRBJ1-2; clone size: NA; D gene: NA; CDR3 protein: CASSFERQSGYTF; CDR3 DNA: TGTGCCAGCAGCTTCGAAAGGCAGTCTGGCTACACCTTC
V gene: TRBV7-3; J gene: TRBJ1-1; clone size: NA; D gene: TRBD1; CDR3 protein: CASSLIRGRNTEAFF; CDR3 DNA: TGTGCCAGCAGCTTAATTAGGGGGCGGAACACTGAAGCTTTCTTT
V gene: TRBV4-2; J gene: TRBJ2-7; clone size: NA; D gene: NA; CDR3 protein: CASSQEAFSTGEAYEQYF; CDR3 DNA: TGTGCCAGCAGCCAAGAGGCCTTCTCAACAGGGGAGGCCTACGAGCAGTACTTC
V gene: TRBV28; J gene: TRBJ2-7; clone size: NA; D gene: NA; CDR3 protein: CASSLYQGYPYEQYF; CDR3 DNA: TGTGCCAGCAGTTTATATCAGGGGTACCCCTACGAGCAGTACTTC
V gene: TRBV7-9; J gene: TRBJ1-2; clone size: NA; D gene: NA; CDR3 protein: CASSSAGSYYGYTF; CDR3 DNA: TGTGCCAGCAGCTCCGCAGGGAGTTACTATGGCTACACCTTC
V gene: TRBV18; J gene: TRBJ2-1; clone size: NA; D gene: NA; CDR3 protein: CASSPPSKYEQFF; CDR3 DNA: TGTGCCAGCTCACCACCATCTAAGTATGAGCAGTTCTTC
V gene: TRBV29-1; J gene: TRBJ2-7; clone size: NA; D gene: NA; CDR3 protein: CSVPGGSLYEQYF; CDR3 DNA: TGCAGCGTCCCAGGTGGATCCCTCTACGAGCAGTACTTC
V gene: TRBV5-1; J gene: TRBJ2-7; clone size: NA; D gene: TRBD2; CDR3 protein: CASSVDKTSSLGEQYF; CDR3 DNA: TGCGCCAGCAGCGTGGATAAGACTAGCTCCCTTGGAGAGCAGTACTTC
V gene: TRBV25-1; J gene: TRBJ1-2; clone size: NA; D gene: NA; CDR3 protein: CASSELQGAYGYTF; CDR3 DNA: TGTGCCAGCAGTGAATTACAGGGCGCCTATGGCTACACCTTC
V gene: TRBV7-8; J gene: TRBJ2-7; clone size: NA; D gene: NA; CDR3 protein: CASSLAPGATYEQYF; CDR3 DNA: TGTGCCAGCAGCTTAGCACCGGGGGCCACCTACGAGCAGTACTTC
V gene: TRBV4-1; J gene: TRBJ2-2; clone size: NA; D gene: TRBD2; CDR3 protein: CASSQVGLAENTGELFF; CDR3 DNA: TGCGCCAGCAGCCAAGTGGGACTAGCGGAAAACACCGGGGAGCTGTTTTTT
V gene: TRBV5-5; J gene: TRBJ2-2; clone size: NA; D gene: TRBD1; CDR3 protein: CASNADRAGELFF; CDR3 DNA: TGTGCCAGCAACGCGGACAGGGCCGGGGAGCTGTTTTTT
V gene: TRBV9; J gene: TRBJ2-7; clone size: NA; D gene: TRBD2; CDR3 protein: CASSGVAGGSYEQYF; CDR3 DNA: TGTGCCAGCAGTGGGGTAGCGGGAGGCTCCTACGAGCAGTACTTC
V gene: TRBV28; J gene: TRBJ1-5; clone size: NA; D gene: TRBD1; CDR3 protein: CASSFPRQGRLDSNQPQHF; CDR3 DNA: TGTGCCAGCAGTTTTCCGAGACAGGGGAGATTAGACAGCAATCAGCCCCAGCATTTT
V gene: TRBV29-1; J gene: TRBJ2-2; clone size: NA; D gene: TRBD2; CDR3 protein: CSVEGLAGAAGELFF; CDR3 DNA: TGCAGCGTTGAGGGACTAGCGGGTGCGGCCGGGGAGCTGTTTTTT
V gene: TRBV7-9; J gene: TRBJ2-5; clone size: NA; D gene: TRBD2; CDR3 protein: CASSSRTSGRIQETQYF; CDR3 DNA: TGTGCCAGCAGCTCAAGGACTAGCGGGAGGATCCAAGAGACCCAGTACTTC
V gene: TRBV4-2; J gene: TRBJ2-1; clone size: NA; D gene: TRBD2; CDR3 protein: CASSPTSGSLDEQFF; CDR3 DNA: TGTGCCAGCAGCCCGACTAGCGGGAGTCTGGATGAGCAGTTCTTC
V gene: TRBV19; J gene: TRBJ1-1; clone size: NA; D gene: NA; CDR3 protein: CASFMGVGTEAFF; CDR3 DNA: TGTGCCAGTTTTATGGGGGTTGGCACTGAAGCTTTCTTT
V gene: TRBV5-8; J gene: TRBJ1-5; clone size: once; D gene: NA; CDR3 protein: CASSLAEGISNQPQHF; CDR3 DNA: TGTGCCAGCAGCTTGGCCGAGGGGATTAGCAATCAGCCCCAGCATTTT
V gene: TRBV7-2; J gene: TRBJ1-5; clone size: once; D gene: NA; CDR3 protein: CASSLGAGLSNQPQHF; CDR3 DNA: TGTGCCAGCAGCTTAGGGGCGGGTTTGAGCAATCAGCCCCAGCATTTT
V gene: TRBV11-1; J gene: TRBJ1-5; clone size: NA; D gene: NA; CDR3 protein: CASSFDGNQPQHF; CDR3 DNA: TGTGCCAGCAGCTTCGACGGGAATCAGCCCCAGCATTTT
V gene: TRBV5-6; J gene: TRBJ1-1; clone size: NA; D gene: NA; CDR3 protein: CASSLVRRAAFF; CDR3 DNA: TGTGCCAGCAGCTTGGTAAGGCGCGCAGCTTTCTTT
V gene: TRBV6-6; J gene: TRBJ2-4; clone size: NA; D gene: TRBD1; CDR3 protein: CASSSRTGGYKNIQYF; CDR3 DNA: TGTGCCAGCAGTTCCCGGACAGGGGGCTACAAAAACATTCAGTACTTC
V gene: TRBV19; J gene: TRBJ2-1; clone size: NA; D gene: NA; CDR3 protein: CASLGEGLFGEQFF; CDR3 DNA: TGTGCCAGCCTTGGTGAGGGCTTGTTTGGTGAGCAGTTCTTC
V gene: TRBV19; J gene: TRBJ2-7; clone size: NA; D gene: TRBD2; CDR3 protein: CASSSRTSGSSEQYF; CDR3 DNA: TGTGCCAGTAGTTCTCGGACTAGCGGGAGTTCCGAGCAGTACTTC
V gene: TRBV11-2; J gene: TRBJ2-7; clone size: NA; D gene: TRBD1; CDR3 protein: CASSLEDQGAYEQYF; CDR3 DNA: TGTGCCAGCAGCTTGGAAGACCAGGGGGCCTACGAGCAGTACTTC
V gene: TRBV10-3; J gene: TRBJ2-1; clone size: NA; D gene: NA; CDR3 protein: CAISESSAKGFNEQFF; CDR3 DNA: TGTGCCATCAGTGAGTCGAGCGCGAAGGGGTTCAATGAGCAGTTCTTC
V gene: TRBV10-3; J gene: TRBJ2-2; clone size: NA; D gene: NA; CDR3 protein: CAITPGQTDNTGELFF; CDR3 DNA: TGTGCCATCACCCCCGGACAGACCGATAACACCGGGGAGCTGTTTTTT
V gene: TRBV2; J gene: TRBJ1-4; clone size: NA; D gene: NA; CDR3 protein: CASSAPDGGSEKLFF; CDR3 DNA: TGTGCCAGCAGTGCCCCGGATGGGGGGTCTGAAAAACTGTTTTTT
V gene: TRBV11-1; J gene: TRBJ1-1; clone size: NA; D gene: NA; CDR3 protein: CASSWTDFMAEAFF; CDR3 DNA: TGTGCCAGCAGCTGGACAGACTTTATGGCTGAAGCTTTCTTT
V gene: TRBV10-3; J gene: TRBJ2-7; clone size: once; D gene: TRBD2; CDR3 protein: CAISGWTAGGFGESSYEQYF; CDR3 DNA: TGTGCCATCAGTGGCTGGACGGCGGGAGGTTTTGGCGAGAGCTCCTACGAGCAGTACTTC
V gene: TRBV27; J gene: TRBJ2-1; clone size: NA; D gene: NA; CDR3 protein: CASSLQAQPYNEQFF; CDR3 DNA: TGTGCCAGCAGTTTACAGGCACAGCCTTACAATGAGCAGTTCTTC
V gene: TRBV19; J gene: TRBJ2-7; clone size: NA; D gene: NA; CDR3 protein: CASSNRGYSYEQYF; CDR3 DNA: TGTGCCAGTAGTAATCGGGGATACTCCTACGAGCAGTACTTC
V gene: TRBV6-4; J gene: TRBJ1-5; clone size: NA; D gene: NA; CDR3 protein: CASSDSKRISNQPQHF; CDR3 DNA: TGTGCCAGCAGTGACTCGAAAAGGATATCCAATCAGCCCCAGCATTTT
V gene: TRBV10-3; J gene: TRBJ1-5; clone size: once; D gene: TRBD1; CDR3 protein: CAISELGTGEQPQHF; CDR3 DNA: TGTGCCATCAGTGAGCTAGGGACAGGTGAGCAGCCCCAGCATTTT
V gene: TRBV27; J gene: TRBJ2-2; clone size: NA; D gene: NA; CDR3 protein: CASSLYQTGELAGELFF; CDR3 DNA: TGTGCCAGCAGTTTATATCAAACGGGAGAATTGGCCGGGGAGCTGTTTTTT
V gene: TRBV6-5; J gene: TRBJ2-1; clone size: NA; D gene: TRBD2; CDR3 protein: CASSYSSGRAPFEQFF; CDR3 DNA: TGTGCCAGCAGTTACTCAAGCGGGAGGGCCCCATTCGAGCAGTTCTTC
V gene: TRBV7-9; J gene: TRBJ1-4; clone size: NA; D gene: NA; CDR3 protein: CASSLTVGREKLFF; CDR3 DNA: TGTGCCAGCAGCTTAACGGTGGGGAGGGAAAAACTGTTTTTT
V gene: TRBV11-2; J gene: TRBJ2-3; clone size: once; D gene: NA; CDR3 protein: CASSLGLGYRADTQYF; CDR3 DNA: TGTGCCAGCAGCTTAGGGCTGGGATATAGGGCAGATACGCAGTATTTT
V gene: TRBV9; J gene: TRBJ1-5; clone size: NA; D gene: TRBD1; CDR3 protein: CASSITGDQPQHF; CDR3 DNA: TGTGCCAGCAGCATTACAGGGGACCAGCCCCAGCATTTT
V gene: TRBV7-8; J gene: TRBJ1-1; clone size: NA; D gene: NA; CDR3 protein: CASSARLNTEAFF; CDR3 DNA: TGTGCCAGCAGCGCCCGGTTGAACACTGAAGCTTTCTTT
V gene: TRBV27; J gene: TRBJ1-3; clone size: NA; D gene: TRBD1; CDR3 protein: CASGDRGLGTIYF; CDR3 DNA: TGTGCCAGCGGGGACAGGGGCCTAGGGACCATATATTTT
V gene: TRBV28; J gene: TRBJ2-7; clone size: NA; D gene: TRBD1; CDR3 protein: CASSPETGMIYEQYF; CDR3 DNA: TGTGCCAGCAGTCCTGAGACAGGGATGATCTACGAGCAGTACTTC
V gene: TRBV29-1; J gene: TRBJ2-3; clone size: NA; D gene: NA; CDR3 protein: CSVPGLALADTQYF; CDR3 DNA: TGCAGCGTTCCTGGGCTAGCGCTGGCAGATACGCAGTATTTT
V gene: TRBV11-2; J gene: TRBJ2-1; clone size: NA; D gene: NA; CDR3 protein: CASTSYNEQFF; CDR3 DNA: TGTGCCAGCACCTCCTACAATGAGCAGTTCTTC
V gene: TRBV7-9; J gene: TRBJ2-1; clone size: NA; D gene: TRBD2; CDR3 protein: CASSLRTSGPYNEQFF; CDR3 DNA: TGTGCCAGCAGCCTCCGGACTAGCGGGCCATACAATGAGCAGTTCTTC
V gene: TRBV5-6; J gene: TRBJ1-1; clone size: NA; D gene: NA; CDR3 protein: CASTMGDLPNTEAFF; CDR3 DNA: TGTGCCAGCACTATGGGGGACCTCCCGAACACTGAAGCTTTCTTT
V gene: TRBV27; J gene: TRBJ1-1; clone size: NA; D gene: NA; CDR3 protein: CASRVAGGTEAFF; CDR3 DNA: TGTGCCAGCAGGGTAGCGGGGGGGACTGAAGCTTTCTTT
V gene: TRBV13; J gene: TRBJ2-3; clone size: NA; D gene: NA; CDR3 protein: CASSLGQGKPDTQYF; CDR3 DNA: TGTGCCAGCAGCTTAGGACAGGGCAAACCAGATACGCAGTATTTT